A selection of T cell receptor beta chains follows, all from one sample in a study of technical replicates of blood from four donors. Generated by immunoSEQ multiplex PCR, the TCRdb table keeps only in-frame clones and is missing some. The data hold tens of thousands of clones, with approximately 92% observed a single time. The sample was PBMCs. These receptors came from a human donor in good health. Some clones in this sample may be carry-over from other donors' samples. Both conserved end residues are part of each CDR3. A D gene is named only where the DNA matches it firmly. Expanded clones are given a class, and other clones once, few, many or no size at all.

CDR3,DNA,J,V,D,size
CASVGQGPYEQYF,TGCGCCAGCGTCGGGCAGGGGCCTTACGAGCAGTACTTC,TRBJ2-7,TRBV5-1,-,-
CASSILAGEYNEQFF,TGTGCCAGCAGCATACTAGCGGGGGAGTACAATGAGCAGTTCTTC,TRBJ2-1,TRBV7-2,TRBD2,-
CASSQGLYREQYF,TGTGCCAGCAGTCAAGGGCTTTACAGGGAGCAGTACTTC,TRBJ2-7,TRBV28,-,-
CASSPQLPGTSYEQYF,TGTGCCAGCTCACCTCAGCTTCCCGGGACATCCTACGAGCAGTACTTC,TRBJ2-7,TRBV18,-,-
CASSQAPFEGDSPLHF,TGCGCCAGCAGCCAGGCGCCCTTCGAGGGGGATTCACCCCTCCACTTT,TRBJ1-6,TRBV4-3,-,-
CAWSVSGVAEAFF,TGTGCCTGGAGTGTATCAGGGGTGGCTGAAGCTTTCTTT,TRBJ1-1,TRBV30,-,-
CASSLGGGNYEQYF,TGTGCCAGCAGCTTAGGCGGGGGTAACTACGAGCAGTACTTC,TRBJ2-7,TRBV6-6,TRBD2,-
CASRQGVGSYEQYF,TGTGCCAGCCGGCAGGGTGTCGGCTCCTACGAGCAGTACTTC,TRBJ2-7,TRBV7-9,-,-
CASSLDGRGAGYGGTEAFF,TGTGCCAGCAGCTTGGATGGGAGGGGCGCGGGGTATGGCGGGACTGAAGCTTTCTTT,TRBJ1-1,TRBV7-6,-,-
CASSQDQARSSYNSPLHF,TGTGCCAGCAGCCAAGATCAAGCCCGTAGCTCCTATAATTCACCCCTCCACTTT,TRBJ1-6,TRBV4-2,-,-
CASSRQSDTQYF,TGTGCCAGCAGTCGACAGTCAGATACGCAGTATTTT,TRBJ2-3,TRBV2,-,-
CASSPRAARGELFF,TGTGCCAGCAGCCCTCGCGCGGCGCGTGGGGAGCTGTTTTTT,TRBJ2-2,TRBV7-7,-,-
CASSSQGRMTEQYF,TGTGCCAGCAGCTCCCAGGGCCGCATGACCGAGCAGTACTTC,TRBJ2-7,TRBV7-9,-,-
CASRPWGLTTGELFF,TGTGCCAGCAGGCCGTGGGGACTAACCACCGGGGAGCTGTTTTTT,TRBJ2-2,TRBV11-2,TRBD2,once
CASSRPGGNVLTF,TGTGCCAGCAGCCGGCCCGGGGGGAACGTCCTGACTTTC,TRBJ2-6,TRBV6-5,TRBD2,-
CASSSDRGNTIYF,TGTGCCAGCAGCTCCGACAGGGGAAACACCATATATTTT,TRBJ1-3,TRBV5-6,-,-
CASSLTPAAFNEKLFF,TGTGCCAGCAGCTTAACCCCGGCGGCTTTTAATGAAAAACTGTTTTTT,TRBJ1-4,TRBV7-8,-,-
CASSPGENQPQHF,TGTGCCAGCAGTCCCGGGGAGAATCAGCCCCAGCATTTT,TRBJ1-5,TRBV6-5,-,-
CASSPGPSGPSYEQYF,TGCGCCAGCAGCCCTGGACCCAGCGGGCCCTCCTACGAGCAGTACTTC,TRBJ2-7,TRBV23-1,-,-
CASRGGPDTQYF,TGTGCCAGCAGGGGAGGGCCAGATACGCAGTATTTT,TRBJ2-3,TRBV2,TRBD2,-
CASSLDRDYVPETQYF,TGTGCCAGCAGCTTAGACCGGGACTACGTGCCCGAGACCCAGTACTTC,TRBJ2-5,TRBV7-8,TRBD2,-
CASSPNTGTKFTDTQYF,TGCGCCAGCAGCCCAAATACTGGGACAAAATTCACAGATACGCAGTATTTT,TRBJ2-3,TRBV4-3,-,-
CASTFNTGAIEQYF,TGTGCCAGCACCTTTAATACAGGGGCCATTGAGCAGTACTTC,TRBJ2-7,TRBV6-5,TRBD1,-
CASSLLRDWREKLFF,TGTGCCAGCAGCCTTTTGAGGGACTGGCGGGAAAAACTGTTTTTT,TRBJ1-4,TRBV7-2,-,-
CASSSIKQEQFF,TGTGCCAGCAGCTCAATTAAGCAAGAGCAGTTCTTC,TRBJ2-1,TRBV5-4,-,-
CASSLSGGAAVYF,TGTGCCAGCAGCCTTAGCGGGGGGGCCGCCGTGTACTTC,TRBJ2-7,TRBV7-2,TRBD2,-
CASNGQGSTNEKLFF,TGTGCCAGCAATGGACAGGGCTCGACTAATGAAAAACTGTTTTTT,TRBJ1-4,TRBV2,TRBD1,-
CASSLVDARPGNTIYF,TGTGCCAGCAGCTTAGTAGATGCTCGCCCCGGAAACACCATATATTTT,TRBJ1-3,TRBV7-9,-,-
CASSLGLAGDEQYF,TGTGCCAGCAGCTTAGGTCTAGCGGGGGACGAGCAGTACTTC,TRBJ2-7,TRBV7-3,TRBD2,-
CASSSLGGASSTDTQYF,TGTGCCAGCAGCTCGTTGGGGGGAGCCTCTAGCACAGATACGCAGTATTTT,TRBJ2-3,TRBV5-4,-,-
CASRGTGEDTQYF,TGTGCCAGCAGGGGCACAGGGGAAGATACGCAGTATTTT,TRBJ2-3,TRBV14,TRBD1,once
CASSPGNTEAFF,TGTGCCAGTAGTCCCGGGAACACTGAAGCTTTCTTT,TRBJ1-1,TRBV19,-,-
CASSPQNEQFF,TGTGCCAGCAGTCCCCAAAATGAGCAGTTCTTC,TRBJ2-1,TRBV25-1,-,-
CASSPESWEQFF,TGTGCCAGCAGCCCGGAGTCCTGGGAGCAGTTCTTC,TRBJ2-1,TRBV7-9,-,-
CASSFNSYTEAFF,TGTGCCAGCAGTTTCAACAGCTACACTGAAGCTTTCTTT,TRBJ1-1,TRBV27,-,-